The clone carrying this T cell receptor beta chain appeared a few times. Its antigen is not identified. With V trimmed by 3 bases and J by 5 bases, 1 base remained unmatched. Looked up from germline, CDR1 is DFQATT and CDR2 is SNEGSKA (reference sequence). The CDR3 totals 12 residues. These data come from a study of CD8 T cells in ankylosing spondylitis. General observations from the study: There was a TCR beta motif, made of several highly homologous variants, that appeared characteristic of ankylosing spondylitis blood.

TCRdb recomputed calls from the 5' RACE reads with MiXCR, one row per CDR3 protein. This sample carries a few hundred thousand distinct CDR3 sequences, more than 20% of them seen once, and the ten largest clones take approximately 15%. V is TRBV20-1 and J is TRBJ1-2; TRBD1 matches at 9 bases. Sequenced input: blood, either unsorted or a sorted T cell fraction (not recorded which). This TCR was recovered from a male donor with ankylosing spondylitis. CDR3 residues: CSASDRGYGYTF. In DNA form, the CDR3 reads TGCAGTGCTAGCGACAGGGGGTATGGCTACACCTTC.